This is a list of T cell receptor beta chains from one sample in a study of T cell repertoires in cytomegalovirus infection. One entry per CDR3 protein results from TCRdb running MiXCR on the reads. This repertoire shows a few hundred thousand distinct CDR3 sequences, nearly 35% found once; its top ten account for less than 15%. These TCRs are of unknown antigen specificity. The sample here was cultured PBMCs, taken from culture after CMV antigen stimulation. These receptor sequences come from a human donor in good health (CMV status not recorded). Some clones in this sample may be carry-over from other donors' samples. CDR3s include the opening cysteine and the closing phenylalanine or tryptophan. Fields, in order: D gene, V gene, J gene, CDR3 protein. The D gene is left open where the match is weak.

-	TRBV27	TRBJ1-2	CASSPGEGVGYTF
-	TRBV5-4	TRBJ1-2	CASSLEQLGYTF
-	TRBV4-2	TRBJ1-3	CASSQEGSGNTIYF
TRBD2	TRBV6-2/TRBV6-3	TRBJ2-3	CASSYSGAGVADTQYF
-	TRBV12-3/TRBV12-4	TRBJ1-2	CASSQQGYGYTF
TRBD2	TRBV19	TRBJ2-1	CASSVTTSGSNEQFF
-	TRBV19	TRBJ1-2	CASRSVGYTF
-	TRBV19	TRBJ1-5	CASSFGQRYNQPQHF
-	TRBV6-6	TRBJ1-1	CASSYNGMNTEAFF
-	TRBV12-3/TRBV12-4	TRBJ2-7	CASSPGLSNYEQYF
-	TRBV12-3/TRBV12-4	TRBJ2-1	CASSTDPRSYNEQFF
-	TRBV5-6	TRBJ1-1	CASSLVGRGYTEAFF
TRBD2	TRBV5-1	TRBJ2-3	CASSGTITDTQYF
TRBD1	TRBV11-1	TRBJ1-1	CASSPRGLGNTEAFF
-	TRBV20-1	TRBJ2-3	CSAPRDTQYF
-	TRBV7-2	TRBJ1-1	CASSAWTRMNTEAFF
-	TRBV12-3/TRBV12-4	TRBJ2-7	CASSRINPYEQYF
-	TRBV11-3	TRBJ2-1	CASSLVFGRGVNNEQFF
TRBD1	TRBV12-3/TRBV12-4	TRBJ1-1	CASSCPDAGGNTEAFF
TRBD2	TRBV10-3	TRBJ2-3	CAISVSGGADTQYF
-	TRBV2	TRBJ2-1	CASSESEGMNEQFF
-	TRBV4-2	TRBJ2-3	CASSRIASSTDTQYF
-	TRBV10-3	TRBJ1-3	CAISQGGGNTIYF
-	TRBV6-1	TRBJ2-3	CASSEAFGQATDTQYF
-	TRBV11-2	TRBJ1-5	CASSSGVVGNQPQHF
TRBD1	TRBV6-2/TRBV6-3	TRBJ1-1	CASRRDSSNTEAFF
-	TRBV5-1	TRBJ1-2	CASSLDSDYGYTF
-	TRBV4-1	TRBJ1-1	CASSQELGFRAFF
-	TRBV7-2	TRBJ2-1	CASSLGYGHNEQFF
-	TRBV14	TRBJ1-1	CASSHYWDTEAFF
TRBD2	TRBV7-2	TRBJ2-5	CASSFPSGGGGETQYF
-	TRBV7-2	TRBJ1-2	CASSFTGPSSRGYTF
TRBD2	TRBV15	TRBJ2-3	CATSRTSGRLTDTQYF
-	TRBV4-1	TRBJ1-5	CASSHVGQDSNQPQHF
TRBD2	TRBV29-1	TRBJ2-2	CSVSSIAGGQRTGELFF
TRBD2	TRBV7-2	TRBJ2-5	CASSLGGGRETQYF
-	TRBV6-6	TRBJ2-5	CASSYFGGAQETQYF
TRBD2	TRBV6-2/TRBV6-3	TRBJ2-5	CASSRRTSGLPPQETQYF
-	TRBV7-8	TRBJ1-5	CASSLDTGWRSNQPQHF
TRBD2	TRBV20-1	TRBJ2-5	CSARVVTSGSGETQYF
TRBD1	TRBV7-8	TRBJ2-1	CASSQDRGRGNEQFF
-	TRBV4-3	TRBJ2-7	CASSQAPGAYEQYF
-	TRBV4-3	TRBJ1-1	CASSQDLMNTEAFF
-	TRBV27	TRBJ2-4	CASSLLSDAKNIQYF
-	TRBV20-1	TRBJ2-7	CSASHIGIGFSYEQYF
TRBD1	TRBV19	TRBJ2-1	CASSIVAGYRGDEQFF
-	TRBV4-3	TRBJ2-1	CACIQDFEGYNEQFF
-	TRBV3-1	TRBJ1-6	CASSQEMADTYNSPLHF
-	TRBV10-3	TRBJ2-1	CAISDPKRPHNEQFF
-	TRBV7-9	TRBJ2-1	CASSLARLHNEQFF
-	TRBV7-9	TRBJ1-5	CASSLAPEGNQPQHF
TRBD1	TRBV7-2	TRBJ2-3	CASMEGQGDTDTQYF
-	TRBV12-3/TRBV12-4	TRBJ1-2	CASSLRQSYGYTF
-	TRBV5-1	TRBJ1-2	CASSLGGVGFDGYTF
-	TRBV7-9	TRBJ1-2	CASSSRDDLYGYTF